The sequence of this T cell receptor beta chain was determined in a study of shared clonotypes between healthy human individuals. Findings and caveats of the study: A handful of donors shared about 4.8% of their naive CD4 clonotypes.

The CDR3 totals 16 residues. Per the germline V gene, CDR1 is SGDLS and CDR2 is YYNGEE. Trimming removed 4 bases at V and 0 bases at J, with 17 bases between. Replicate sorted-subset PCRs were loaded with approximately 190 ng DNA, about 30,000 T cell genomes. Profiling relied on immunoSEQ multiplex PCR, and the TCRdb table lists in-frame clones only, not all of them. The table includes 2 million to 2.5 million clones, just under 95% detected once. In regard to this clone: No antigen is known for it.

The specimen sequenced was naive CD4+ T cells from PBMCs. The subset is: CD45RA+ positively selected. The TCR comes from a man aged 18 to 30 in good health. Some clones in this sample may be carry-over from other donors' samples. The V call is TRBV9, the J call TRBJ2-7; the D call may be TRBD1 or TRBD2 (5 bases each). CDR3 sequence reads: CASSPWGTSSSYEQYF. The CDR3 DNA is TGTGCCAGCAGCCCGTGGGGGACCTCGAGCTCCTACGAGCAGTACTTC.